A selection of T cell receptor beta chains follows, all from one sample in a study of shared clonotypes between healthy human individuals. This table comes from immunoSEQ multiplex PCR, and its TCRdb copy is limited to in-frame clones, with some not included. This sample carries over a million clones, about 70% of them seen once, and the ten largest clones take approximately 1.5%. Sequenced input: memory CD4+ T cells sorted from blood. The receptors stem from a man between 18 and 35 years old in good health. The CDR3 runs from the conserved cysteine through the conserved F or W. The order of the fields is V gene, clone size, CDR3 length, D gene, J gene, CDR3 protein, CDR3 DNA. The D gene is left open where the match is weak. The size field is filled for only some rows; it gives once, few, many or a size class.

TRBV15,-,16,-,TRBJ1-4,CATRRGAQVLFEKLFF,TGTGCCACCAGAAGGGGAGCACAGGTTCTCTTTGAAAAACTGTTTTTT
TRBV5-6,-,15,TRBD1,TRBJ1-2,CASSFLDRDFYGYTF,TGTGCCAGCAGCTTTTTAGACAGGGATTTCTATGGCTACACCTTC
TRBV28,-,15,TRBD1,TRBJ1-5,CASSSDRGWEQPQHF,TGTGCCAGCAGTTCGGACAGGGGTTGGGAGCAGCCCCAGCATTTT
TRBV29-1,-,13,-,TRBJ1-1,CSVSGRGSTEAFF,TGCAGCGTTTCAGGACGTGGTAGCACTGAAGCTTTCTTT
TRBV6-1,-,15,TRBD2,TRBJ2-3,CASSVGGAGTDTQYF,TGTGCCAGCAGTGTCGGGGGGGCCGGCACAGATACGCAGTATTTT
TRBV14,-,14,TRBD2,TRBJ2-7,CASSQGQRETEQYF,TGTGCCAGCAGCCAAGGGCAGCGGGAGACCGAGCAGTACTTC
TRBV6-5,-,13,-,TRBJ1-2,CASSYTGNYGYTF,TGTGCCAGCAGTTACACAGGGAACTATGGCTACACCTTC
TRBV25-1,-,12,-,TRBJ2-3,CASSDYTDTQYF,TGTGCCAGCAGTGACTACACAGATACGCAGTATTTT
TRBV4-3,-,15,-,TRBJ2-1,CASSQDPGSYNEQFF,TGCGCCAGCAGCCAAGACCCGGGCTCCTACAATGAGCAGTTCTTC
TRBV10-3,-,15,-,TRBJ1-1,CAIRDRLSLDTEAFF,TGTGCCATCAGGGACAGACTGAGTTTGGACACTGAAGCTTTCTTT
TRBV7-9,-,16,TRBD1,TRBJ1-5,CASSLYQGESNQPQHF,TGTGCCAGCAGCCTTTATCAGGGGGAGAGCAATCAGCCCCAGCATTTT
TRBV5-6,-,18,TRBD2,TRBJ2-4,CASSALAGANVAKNIQYF,TGTGCCAGCAGCGCTCTAGCGGGGGCGAACGTAGCCAAAAACATTCAGTACTTC
TRBV28,-,14,-,TRBJ2-7,CASSITGGNYEQYF,TGTGCCAGCAGTATCACCGGGGGAAACTACGAGCAGTACTTC
TRBV6-6,-,12,-,TRBJ2-1,CASKSGYNEQFF,TGTGCCAGCAAATCCGGCTACAATGAGCAGTTCTTC
TRBV12-5,-,12,-,TRBJ2-5,CASGLVGKTQYF,TGTGCTAGTGGTTTGGTAGGGAAGACCCAGTACTTC
TRBV6-1,-,14,-,TRBJ1-4,CASSLGAFNEKLFF,TGTGCCAGCAGTTTAGGGGCGTTCAATGAAAAACTGTTTTTT
TRBV19,few,16,-,TRBJ1-5,CASSILRLDSNQPQHF,TGTGCCAGTAGTATTCTCCGACTGGATAGCAATCAGCCCCAGCATTTT
TRBV19,few,14,-,TRBJ2-5,CASSIAVHEETQYF,TGTGCCAGTAGTATAGCGGTTCATGAGGAGACCCAGTACTTC
TRBV5-8,-,15,-,TRBJ2-2,CASSLGTTNTGELFF,TGTGCCAGCAGCTTGGGGACTACCAACACCGGGGAGCTGTTTTTT
TRBV10-3,-,14,TRBD1,TRBJ2-7,CAISEGQGASEQYF,TGTGCCATCAGTGAAGGACAGGGGGCAAGCGAGCAGTACTTC
TRBV10-1,-,16,TRBD1,TRBJ1-4,CASSGQGKGRNEKLFF,TGCGCCAGCAGTGGACAGGGAAAGGGAAGGAATGAAAAACTGTTCTTT
TRBV14,-,16,-,TRBJ2-2,CASSPEPWQGSGELFF,TGTGCCAGCAGCCCCGAACCGTGGCAGGGCTCCGGGGAGCTGTTTTTT
TRBV18,-,15,TRBD1,TRBJ2-3,CASSPPQGRTDTQYF,TGTGCCAGCTCACCCCCACAGGGGCGGACAGATACGCAGTATTTT
TRBV2,-,14,TRBD1,TRBJ2-2,CASKRDREAGELFF,TGTGCCAGCAAAAGGGACAGGGAGGCCGGGGAGCTGTTTTTT
TRBV11-2,-,13,TRBD1,TRBJ2-1,CASSLDRTGAMFF,TGTGCCAGCAGCTTAGACCGGACAGGGGCGATGTTCTTC
TRBV10-3,-,12,-,TRBJ2-7,CAIMGGSYEQYF,TGTGCCATCATGGGGGGCTCCTACGAGCAGTACTTC
TRBV18,-,16,-,TRBJ2-7,CASSLETRYSTYEQYF,TGTGCCAGCTCACTCGAGACAAGGTACTCAACCTACGAGCAGTACTTC
TRBV28,-,14,-,TRBJ2-1,CASSFGGTFNEQFF,TGTGCCAGCAGTTTTGGAGGGACCTTTAATGAGCAGTTCTTC
TRBV6-5,-,14,TRBD1,TRBJ1-6,CASSTRQGRSPLHF,TGTGCCAGCAGTACTCGACAGGGGAGATCACCCCTCCACTTT
TRBV7-2,once,14,TRBD1,TRBJ2-7,CASSGRGQVHEQYF,TGTGCCAGCAGCGGACGGGGACAGGTCCACGAGCAGTACTTC
TRBV7-2,-,15,-,TRBJ2-7,CASSYRSGVSGEQYF,TGTGCCAGCAGCTATCGGTCTGGCGTGTCTGGCGAGCAGTACTTC
TRBV19,-,13,TRBD1,TRBJ1-2,CASSTGQGSGYTF,TGTGCCAGTAGTACCGGACAGGGAAGCGGCTACACCTTC
TRBV27,many,14,-,TRBJ2-2,CASSRTVNTGELFF,TGTGCCAGCAGTAGGACCGTGAACACCGGGGAGCTGTTTTTT
TRBV29-1,few,14,TRBD2,TRBJ2-1,CSVVSSGISDEQFF,TGCAGCGTTGTATCTAGCGGGATTTCGGACGAGCAGTTCTTC
TRBV6-5,-,13,-,TRBJ2-5,CASSLVIQETQYF,TGTGCCAGCAGTTTGGTGATACAAGAGACCCAGTACTTC
TRBV10-3,-,14,-,TRBJ1-3,CAISELESGNTIYF,TGTGCCATCAGTGAGTTGGAGTCTGGAAACACCATATATTTT
TRBV27,-,12,-,TRBJ2-1,CASSPRGNDPFF,TGTGCCAGCAGCCCCCGGGGGAACGACCCGTTCTTC
TRBV11-2,-,16,-,TRBJ2-7,CASSQFGRSVTYEQYF,TGTGCCAGCAGCCAATTTGGGAGGTCAGTTACCTACGAGCAGTACTTC
TRBV7-5,-,12,-,TRBJ2-7,CARSLPNYEQYF,TGTGCCAGAAGCTTACCAAACTACGAGCAGTACTTC
TRBV7-8,-,15,TRBD1,TRBJ1-5,CASSLHGQGDEPQHF,TGTGCCAGCAGCCTACATGGACAGGGCGATGAGCCCCAGCATTTT
TRBV11-3,-,15,TRBD1,TRBJ2-5,CASSLDIQGRETQYF,TGTGCCAGCAGCTTAGATATACAGGGGCGAGAGACCCAGTACTTC
TRBV5-4,-,16,TRBD1,TRBJ1-2,CASSAQTGGNNYGYTF,TGTGCCAGCAGCGCACAGACAGGGGGAAACAACTATGGCTACACCTTC
TRBV5-1,-,12,-,TRBJ2-2,CASSTNTGELFF,TGCGCCAGCAGCACTAACACCGGGGAGCTGTTTTTT
TRBV10-2,-,13,-,TRBJ2-7,CASIPGSSYEQYF,TGCGCCAGCATTCCGGGGAGCTCCTACGAGCAGTACTTC
TRBV5-6,-,15,-,TRBJ1-1,CASSFFTGKNTEAFF,TGTGCCAGCAGCTTCTTTACAGGGAAGAACACTGAAGCTTTCTTT
TRBV5-3,-,16,TRBD1,TRBJ1-5,CARSVPDRGREQPQHF,TGTGCCAGAAGCGTCCCAGACAGGGGGCGAGAACAGCCCCAGCATTTT
TRBV5-4,-,14,-,TRBJ1-2,CASSTADRNYGYTF,TGTGCCAGCAGCACGGCAGACAGGAACTATGGCTACACCTTC
TRBV11-2,-,11,-,TRBJ2-7,CASSLEYEQYF,TGTGCCAGCAGCTTAGAGTACGAGCAGTACTTC